What follows is one TCR beta chain and its context. This entry belongs to a study of Ad26.COV2.S vaccination and SARS-CoV-2 variants. The data were produced by immunoSEQ multiplex PCR, yet TCRdb's version contains in-frame clones alone and is incomplete. The table includes under 400,000 clones, around 86% detected once. Trimming shortened V by 3 bases and J by 7 bases, and 24 bases separated the two germline ends. This CDR3 region has 17 residues. Germline loops: CDR1 SNHLY, CDR2 FYNNEI. As for treatment: roughly 19 received Ad26.COV2.S at low or high dose, single or two shots; roughly five received placebo; per-sample allocation not given. Day 63 following the first vaccine or placebo injection was when the samples were taken. Donor was an adult aged 18-55 years in Boston.

The chain has TRBV2 and TRBJ1-1; D may be TRBD1 (5 bases). The source is a person between 18 and 60 years old who received the Ad26.COV2.S COVID-19 vaccine or a placebo. The source was peripheral blood, collected in a trial of Ad26.COV2.S vaccine versus placebo. The CDR3 DNA is TGTGCCAGCAGTGATTCGGGGCTCCTGGGGACTGTTTTTGAAGCTTTCTTT. It yields the protein CASSDSGLLGTVFEAFF. Supplemented by reference TRBV2 and TRBJ1-1, the full variable domain reads EPEVTQTPSHQVTQMGQEVILRCVPISNHLYFYWYRQILGQKVEFLVSFYNNEISEKSEIFDDQFSVERPDGSNFTLKIRSTKLEDSAMYFCASSDSGLLGTVFEAFFGQGTRLTVV.